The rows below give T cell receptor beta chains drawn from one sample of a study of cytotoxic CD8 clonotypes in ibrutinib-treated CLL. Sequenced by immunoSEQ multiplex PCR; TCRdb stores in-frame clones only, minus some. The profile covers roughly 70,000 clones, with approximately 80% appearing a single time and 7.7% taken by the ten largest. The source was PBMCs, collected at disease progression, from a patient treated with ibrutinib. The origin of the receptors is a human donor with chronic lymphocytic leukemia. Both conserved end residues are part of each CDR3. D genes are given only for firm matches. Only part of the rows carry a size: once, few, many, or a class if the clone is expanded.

CDR3: CASTGGGYEQYF
DNA: TGTGCCAGCACCGGGGGGGGCTACGAGCAGTACTTC
size: .
D: TRBD2
J: TRBJ2-7
V: TRBV6-6

CDR3: CASSSDLGYNEQFF
DNA: TGTGCCAGCAGTTCGGACCTGGGCTACAATGAGCAGTTCTTC
size: .
D: .
J: TRBJ2-1
V: TRBV27

CDR3: CASSYRKRGEKLFF
DNA: TGTGCCAGCAGTTACCGAAAAAGAGGTGAAAAACTGTTTTTT
size: .
D: .
J: TRBJ1-4
V: TRBV6-5

CDR3: CASSGTSGRGNEQFF
DNA: TGTGCCAGCAGCGGGACTAGCGGGAGAGGTAATGAGCAGTTCTTC
size: .
D: TRBD2
J: TRBJ2-1
V: TRBV9

CDR3: CASSLWGQGGETQYF
DNA: TGCGCCAGCAGCTTGTGGGGACAGGGCGGGGAGACCCAGTACTTC
size: .
D: TRBD1
J: TRBJ2-5
V: TRBV5-1

CDR3: CASKRQGGSSGANVLTF
DNA: TGTGCCAGCAAGAGACAGGGGGGAAGCTCTGGGGCCAACGTCCTGACTTTC
size: .
D: TRBD1
J: TRBJ2-6
V: TRBV2

CDR3: CASSLGNSPLHF
DNA: TGCGCCAGCAGCTTGGGTAACTCACCCCTCCACTTT
size: .
D: .
J: TRBJ1-6
V: TRBV5-1

CDR3: CASSQAFSGANVLTF
DNA: TGTGCCAGCAGCCAAGCTTTCTCTGGGGCCAACGTCCTGACTTTC
size: .
D: .
J: TRBJ2-6
V: TRBV4-2

CDR3: CASSQVKGSGANVLTF
DNA: TGTGCCAGCAGCCAAGTGAAAGGGTCTGGGGCCAACGTCCTGACTTTC
size: .
D: .
J: TRBJ2-6
V: TRBV4-2

CDR3: CASSPLGGGPYEQYF
DNA: TGTGCCAGCAGTCCCTTGGGGGGGGGTCCCTACGAGCAGTACTTC
size: .
D: TRBD2
J: TRBJ2-7
V: TRBV6-1

CDR3: CASSLQGWAYGYTF
DNA: TGTGCCAGCAGCTTACAGGGGTGGGCCTATGGCTACACCTTC
size: few
D: TRBD1
J: TRBJ1-2
V: TRBV5-4

CDR3: CASSQVLSGRAGDTQYF
DNA: TGCGCCAGCAGCCAAGTGCTCAGCGGGAGGGCTGGAGATACGCAGTATTTT
size: .
D: TRBD2
J: TRBJ2-3
V: TRBV4-1

CDR3: CASSVGGMGYEQYF
DNA: TGTGCCAGTAGTGTCGGGGGGATGGGCTACGAGCAGTACTTC
size: .
D: TRBD2
J: TRBJ2-7
V: TRBV19

CDR3: CASSGQTGQREKLFF
DNA: TGTGCCAGCAGTGGTCAGACGGGACAGCGAGAAAAACTGTTTTTT
size: .
D: TRBD1
J: TRBJ1-4
V: TRBV6-5

CDR3: CASSPGNRLGEQYF
DNA: TGTGCCAGCAGCCCAGGGAATCGGTTGGGCGAGCAGTACTTC
size: .
D: .
J: TRBJ2-7
V: TRBV7-3

CDR3: CASSEQGAPRPTDTQYF
DNA: TGTGCCAGCAGTGAACAGGGGGCCCCAAGACCCACAGATACGCAGTATTTT
size: .
D: TRBD1
J: TRBJ2-3
V: TRBV6-1

CDR3: CASSLNTEAFF
DNA: TGTGCCAGCAGCCTGAACACTGAAGCTTTCTTT
size: once
D: .
J: TRBJ1-1
V: TRBV5-6

CDR3: CASSLTGVGDQPQHF
DNA: TGTGCCAGCAGCCTGACAGGGGTCGGGGATCAGCCCCAGCATTTT
size: .
D: TRBD1
J: TRBJ1-5
V: TRBV5-6

CDR3: CSVEFIGQPDGEQYF
DNA: TGCAGCGTTGAATTTATAGGACAGCCGGACGGCGAGCAGTACTTC
size: .
D: .
J: TRBJ2-7
V: TRBV29-1

CDR3: CASSPGHIGTEAFF
DNA: TGTGCCAGCAGCCCAGGCCACATAGGGACTGAAGCTTTCTTT
size: .
D: .
J: TRBJ1-1
V: TRBV7-9

CDR3: CASSLRISSYEQYF
DNA: TGTGCCAGCAGCTTAAGGATCTCTTCCTACGAGCAGTACTTC
size: once
D: .
J: TRBJ2-7
V: TRBV7-2

CDR3: CASSQGQTGNTIYF
DNA: TGCGCCAGCAGCCAAGGGCAGACTGGAAACACCATATATTTT
size: .
D: .
J: TRBJ1-3
V: TRBV4-1

CDR3: CACLLRGPSTWELFF
DNA: TGTGCCTGCCTATTACGGGGACCGAGCACCTGGGAGCTGTTTTTT
size: few
D: .
J: TRBJ2-2
V: TRBV30

CDR3: CASSYGLLETQYF
DNA: TGTGCCAGCAGTTACGGACTCCTTGAGACGCAGTATTTT
size: .
D: .
J: TRBJ2-3
V: TRBV6-5

CDR3: CASSYLYTGELFF
DNA: TGTGCCAGCAGCTACCTATACACCGGGGAGCTGTTTTTT
size: few
D: .
J: TRBJ2-2
V: TRBV6-5

CDR3: CASSEGGPGLATRTDTQYF
DNA: TGTGCCAGCAGTGAGGGGGGACCGGGACTAGCAACTCGCACAGATACGCAGTATTTT
size: .
D: TRBD2
J: TRBJ2-3
V: TRBV6-1

CDR3: CAWSIGIENSPLHF
DNA: TGTGCCTGGAGTATTGGAATCGAGAATTCACCCCTCCACTTT
size: .
D: .
J: TRBJ1-6
V: TRBV30

CDR3: CASESRVIDEQFF
DNA: TGTGCCAGCGAGTCACGAGTTATCGATGAGCAGTTCTTC
size: few
D: .
J: TRBJ2-1
V: TRBV2

CDR3: CASSPLSESEAFF
DNA: TGTGCCAGCTCACCACTCTCCGAGAGTGAAGCTTTCTTT
size: .
D: .
J: TRBJ1-1
V: TRBV18

CDR3: CASSYSRTGGHYGYTF
DNA: TGTGCCAGCAGTTACTCGAGGACAGGGGGTCACTATGGCTACACCTTC
size: .
D: TRBD1
J: TRBJ1-2
V: TRBV6-5

CDR3: CAWRPRTGSYSEQYF
DNA: TGTGCCTGGAGACCACGGACAGGTTCTTACTCCGAGCAGTACTTC
size: once
D: TRBD1
J: TRBJ2-7
V: TRBV30

CDR3: CASSLGGWAFF
DNA: TGTGCCAGCAGCTTGGGTGGATGGGCTTTCTTT
size: .
D: .
J: TRBJ1-1
V: TRBV5-6

CDR3: CASSQDRTLYEQYF
DNA: TGCGCCAGCAGCCAAGACAGGACACTCTACGAGCAGTACTTC
size: .
D: .
J: TRBJ2-7
V: TRBV4-1